This TCR beta chain was sequenced during a study of T cell repertoires and Cas9 in healthy adults listed by TCRdb under 2018. Study-wide context: SpCas9-reactive T cells were characterized for multi-effector potency, cytotoxicity and lineage determination within the CD4 and CD8 compartments. The study looked at preexisting T cell immunity to the Streptococcus pyogenes Cas9 nuclease (SpCas9), which is used in CRISPR gene editing.

Library creation used the immunoSEQ multiplex PCR assay. In its TCRdb copy, this immuneACCESS table keeps in-frame sequences only and misses some clones. Where compared with another copy, unresolved V genes explain less than half of these, and the others have no known cause. Here the sample has approximately 23,000 clones; 75% to 95% occur a single time. The ten largest make up 1.5% to 1.7% of the sample. What the study reported, not specific to this receptor: In vitro, SpCas9-reactive regulatory T cells were reported to reduce the proliferation and function of SpCas9-reactive effector T cells.

Donors were healthy humans. Comment on this clone: Its antigen remains undetermined. No much larger clone is present one base from it, and per-base qualities are unavailable.

The germline V gene gives CDR1 as SGHRS and CDR2 as YFSETQ. V and J are trimmed by 3 bases and 4 bases, and the gene matches miss 7 bases of the junction. The CDR3 runs 16 amino acids, cysteine and phenylalanine included. Here the CDR3 DNA is all that survives: 48 bases in frame from base 1. The clonotype originates from a human donor in good health. Specimen: CD4+ effector T cells (CD127+, CD25-, CD137-, CD154-) from PBMCs; culture status not recorded. The rearranged segments are TRBV5-1 and TRBJ2-1, and 10 junctional nucleotides match TRBD2. DNA sequence: TGCGCCAGCAGCTCGGGGACTAGCGCCTCTTACAATGAGCAGTTCTTC. Its amino acids are CASSSGTSASYNEQFF.